Listed here are 11 T cell receptor beta chains from one sample, sequenced in a study of blood T cell repertoires in COVID-19. Only in-frame clones appear in the TCRdb table, and some are missing; sequencing was by immunoSEQ multiplex PCR. This sample carries around 190,000 clones, about 81% of them seen once, and the ten largest clones take approximately 3%. Material for sequencing was PBMCs or T cells enriched from blood (not recorded which). Receptors originate from a woman aged 25-40 years who had recovered from COVID-19.

This chain uses TRBV18 with TRBJ1-1; TRBD1 agrees at 8 bases. V lost 3 bases to trimming and J lost 0 bases; unmatched junction nucleotides: 3. The CDR3 totals 15 residues. CDR1 KGHSH and CDR2 LQKENI come from the germline V gene. The CDR3 here is CASSPGQGLNTEAFF. The CDR3 DNA reads as TGTGCCAGCTCACCCGGACAGGGCTTGAACACTGAAGCTTTCTTT.

The V call is TRBV6-5, the J call TRBJ1-5; 11 nucleotides match TRBD1. J was trimmed by 7 bases and V by 6 bases; bases with no gene match: 5. This CDR3 is built from 14 residues. Germline V CDR1 and CDR2: MNHEY, SVGAGI. The DNA for the CDR3 is TGTGCCAGCAGCCGGACAGGGGGCGTACAGCCCCAGCATTTT. Its protein product is CASSRTGGVQPQHF.

This clone has more than one count but fewer than ten. The gene calls are TRBV7-2 and TRBJ1-6; 8 bases align to TRBD1. The CDR3 spans 14 residues. Trimming removed 5 bases from V and 9 bases from J; junction bases left unmatched: 6. The germline V gene has CDR1 SGHTA and CDR2 FQGNSA. CDR3 amino acids: CASSDQGAGSPLHF. CDR3 bases: TGTGCCAGCAGCGACCAGGGGGCGGGTTCACCCCTCCACTTT.

The chain carries TRBV21-1 and TRBJ2-1; the table's TRBD1 call for D was not verified on the DNA. TRBV21-1 is marked as a pseudogene. The CDR3 extends over 15 amino acids. The CDR3 loop is CASRRTGMEGGEQFF. In DNA form, the CDR3 reads TGTGCCAGCAGAAGGACAGGGATGGAGGGGGGTGAGCAGTTCTTC.

The chain combines TRBV27 with TRBJ1-2; 10 nucleotides agree with TRBD1. V shed 6 bases and J 7 bases; nucleotides not matched to a gene: 8. Germline V lookup: CDR1 MNHEY, CDR2 SMNVEV (reference sequence). The CDR3 runs 14 residues. The DNA for the CDR3 is TGTGCCAGCAGCGCGACAGGGGGCGCTTCTGGCTACACCTTC. This translates into CASSATGGASGYTF.

The chain has TRBV5-1 and TRBJ1-3; 8 nucleotides line up with TRBD1. Per the germline V gene, CDR1 is SGHRS and CDR2 is YFSETQ. The CDR3 extends over 15 amino acids. With V trimmed by 4 bases and J by 4 bases, 7 bases remained unmatched. The CDR3 region has the DNA TGCGCCAGCAGCCCGGACAGGGTGCGAGGAAACACCATATATTTT. Its protein is CASSPDRVRGNTIYF.

The chain carries TRBV5-1 and TRBJ2-5, with D possibly being TRBD1 (6 bases). CDR1 SGHRS and CDR2 YFSETQ come from the germline V gene. The CDR3 has 15 amino acids. V lost 2 bases to trimming and J lost 3 bases, with 14 bases between them. Written as DNA, the CDR3 is TGCGCCAGCAGCTTACAACAGGGTTGGGAAGAGACCCAGTACTTC. This encodes CASSLQQGWEETQYF.

V usage is TRBV4-1 and J usage is TRBJ1-6, with 10 bases that match TRBD1. Germline V gives CDR1 MGHRA, CDR2 YSYEKL. V lost 3 bases and J lost 6; bases outside the gene matches: 5. The CDR3 totals 16 residues. This CDR3 is CASSQRGTGANSPLHF. CDR3 bases: TGCGCCAGCAGCCAGAGAGGGACAGGGGCTAATTCACCCCTCCACTTT.

The V call is TRBV7-9, the J call TRBJ1-4; D is uncertain. The germline CDR1 and CDR2 sequences are SEHNR and FQNEAQ (reference sequence). This CDR3 comprises 15 residues. The ends were cut back, 1 base at V and 4 bases at J, with 10 bases in the middle. CDR3 DNA: TGTGCCAGCAGCTTAGATCGGGGATTTAATGAAAAACTGTTTTTT. Translation gives CASSLDRGFNEKLFF.

The gene calls are TRBV7-6 and TRBJ2-5, with D possibly being TRBD2 (5 bases). With 5 bases removed from V and 4 bases from J, the gap between germline ends came to 8 bases. Per the germline V gene, CDR1 is SGHVS and CDR2 is FNYEAQ. The CDR3 length is 12 residues. The CDR3 region is CASSKEGETQYF. Here the CDR3 DNA reads TGTGCCAGCAGCAAAGAGGGAGAGACCCAGTACTTC.

V usage is TRBV27 and J usage is TRBJ2-7; a possible D gene is TRBD2 (5 bases). The germline gives CDR1 MNHEY, CDR2 SMNVEV (reference sequence). V was shortened by 2 bases and J by 7 bases, with 9 bases between the two germline ends. The CDR3 totals 12 residues. In DNA form, the CDR3 reads TGTGCCAGCAGTTTACGCACGGGGGAGCAGTACGTC. Translated: CASSLRTGEQYV.